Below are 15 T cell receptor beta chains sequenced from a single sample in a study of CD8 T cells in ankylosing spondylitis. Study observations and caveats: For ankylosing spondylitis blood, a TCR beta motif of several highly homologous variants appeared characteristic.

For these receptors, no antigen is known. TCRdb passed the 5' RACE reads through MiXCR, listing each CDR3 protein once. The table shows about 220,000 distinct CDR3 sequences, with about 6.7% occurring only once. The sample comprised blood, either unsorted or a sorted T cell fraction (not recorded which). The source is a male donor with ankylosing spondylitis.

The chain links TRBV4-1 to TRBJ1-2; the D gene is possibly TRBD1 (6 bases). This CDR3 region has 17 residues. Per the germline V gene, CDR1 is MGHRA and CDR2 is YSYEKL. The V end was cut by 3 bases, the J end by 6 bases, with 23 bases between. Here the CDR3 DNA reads TGCGCCAGCAGCCACGTACGGACAGTTTTTGCCCCCAATGGCTACACCTTC. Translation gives CASSHVRTVFAPNGYTF.

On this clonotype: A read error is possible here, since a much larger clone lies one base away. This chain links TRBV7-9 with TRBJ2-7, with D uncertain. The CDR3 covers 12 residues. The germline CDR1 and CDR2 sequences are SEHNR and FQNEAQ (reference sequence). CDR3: CASSPSRYEEYF. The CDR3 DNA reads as TGTGCCAGCAGCCCCAGCCGCTACGAGGAGTACTTC.

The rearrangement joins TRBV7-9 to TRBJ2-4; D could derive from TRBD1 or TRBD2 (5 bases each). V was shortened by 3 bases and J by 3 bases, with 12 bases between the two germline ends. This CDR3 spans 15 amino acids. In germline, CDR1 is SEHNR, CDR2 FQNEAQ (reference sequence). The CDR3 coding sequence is TGTGCCAGCAGCTTTGGGTATGGGGGCAAAAACATTCAGTACTTC. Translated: CASSFGYGGKNIQYF. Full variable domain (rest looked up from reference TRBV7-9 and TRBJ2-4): DTGVSQNPRHKITKRGQNVTFRCDPISEHNRLYWYRQTLGQGPEFLTYFQNEAQLEKSRLLSDRFSAERPKGSFSTLEIQRTEQGDSAMYLCASSFGYGGKNIQYFGAGTRLSVL.

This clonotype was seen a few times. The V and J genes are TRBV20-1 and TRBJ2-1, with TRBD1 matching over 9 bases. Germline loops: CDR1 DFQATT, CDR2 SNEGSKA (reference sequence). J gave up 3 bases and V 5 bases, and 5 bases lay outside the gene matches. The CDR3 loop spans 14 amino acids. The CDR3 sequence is CSAGRDRVYNEQFF. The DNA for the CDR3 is TGCAGTGCTGGCCGGGACAGGGTCTACAATGAGCAGTTCTTC.

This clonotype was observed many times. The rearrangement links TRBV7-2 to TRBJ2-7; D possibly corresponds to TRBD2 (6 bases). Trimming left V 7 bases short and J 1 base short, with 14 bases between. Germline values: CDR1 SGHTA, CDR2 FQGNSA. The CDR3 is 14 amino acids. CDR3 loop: CASTSGRGSYEQYF. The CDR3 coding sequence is TGTGCCAGCACCTCCGGACGGGGGTCCTACGAGCAGTACTTC.

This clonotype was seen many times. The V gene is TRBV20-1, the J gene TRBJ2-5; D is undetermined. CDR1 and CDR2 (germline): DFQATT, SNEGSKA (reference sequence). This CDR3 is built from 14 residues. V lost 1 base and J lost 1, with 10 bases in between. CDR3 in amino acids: CSARGVTSQETQYF. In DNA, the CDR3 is TGCAGTGCTAGAGGTGTTACAAGCCAAGAGACCCAGTACTTC.

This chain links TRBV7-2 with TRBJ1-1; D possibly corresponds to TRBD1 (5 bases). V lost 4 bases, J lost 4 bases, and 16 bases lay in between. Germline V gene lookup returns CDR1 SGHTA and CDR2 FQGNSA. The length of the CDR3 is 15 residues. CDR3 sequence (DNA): TGTGCCAGCAGCTCTCTCGACCGGGGGAGCACTGAAGCTTTCTTT. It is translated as CASSSLDRGSTEAFF.

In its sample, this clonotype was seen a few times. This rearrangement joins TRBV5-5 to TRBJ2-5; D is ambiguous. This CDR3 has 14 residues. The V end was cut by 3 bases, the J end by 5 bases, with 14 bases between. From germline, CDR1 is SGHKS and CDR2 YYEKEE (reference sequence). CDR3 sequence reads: CASSSEVAMETQYF. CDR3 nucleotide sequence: TGTGCCAGCAGCTCCGAGGTCGCCATGGAGACCCAGTACTTC.

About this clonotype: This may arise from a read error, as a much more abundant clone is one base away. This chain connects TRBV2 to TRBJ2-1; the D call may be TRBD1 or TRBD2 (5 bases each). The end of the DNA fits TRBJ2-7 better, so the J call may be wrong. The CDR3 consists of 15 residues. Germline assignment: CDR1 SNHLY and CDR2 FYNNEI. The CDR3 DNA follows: TGTGCCAGACGGGGCGTGCAGGGCACCTACAATGAGCAGTACTTC. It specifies CARRGVQGTYNEQYF.

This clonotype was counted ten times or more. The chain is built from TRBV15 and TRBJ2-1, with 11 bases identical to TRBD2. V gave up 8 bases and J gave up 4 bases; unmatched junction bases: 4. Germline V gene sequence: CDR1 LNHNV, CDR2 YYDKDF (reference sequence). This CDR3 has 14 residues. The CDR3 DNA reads TGTGCCACCCGGCTAGCGGGAGGTTACAATGAGCAGTTCTTC. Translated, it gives CATRLAGGYNEQFF.

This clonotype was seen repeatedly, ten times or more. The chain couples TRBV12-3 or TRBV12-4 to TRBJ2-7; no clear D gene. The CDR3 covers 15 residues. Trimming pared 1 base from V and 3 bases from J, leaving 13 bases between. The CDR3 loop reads CASSLGARQYYEQYF. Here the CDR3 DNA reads TGTGCCAGCAGTTTAGGGGCGCGGCAGTACTACGAGCAGTACTTC.

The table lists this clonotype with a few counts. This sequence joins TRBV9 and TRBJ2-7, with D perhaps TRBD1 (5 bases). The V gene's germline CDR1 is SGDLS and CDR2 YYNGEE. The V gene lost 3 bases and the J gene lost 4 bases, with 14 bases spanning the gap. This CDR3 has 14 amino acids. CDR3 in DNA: TGTGCCAGCAGCGCGGGCCTCAAGGGGTACGAGCAGTACTTC. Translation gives CASSAGLKGYEQYF. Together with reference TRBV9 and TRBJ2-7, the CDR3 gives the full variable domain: DSGVTQTPKHLITATGQRVTLRCSPRSGDLSVYWYQQSLDQGLQFLIQYYNGEERAKGNILERFSAQQFPDLHSELNLSSLELGDSALYFCASSAGLKGYEQYFGPGTRLTVT.

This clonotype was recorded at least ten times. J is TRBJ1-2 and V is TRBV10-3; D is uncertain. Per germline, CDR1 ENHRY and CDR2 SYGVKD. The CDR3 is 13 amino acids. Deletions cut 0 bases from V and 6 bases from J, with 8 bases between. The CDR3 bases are TGTGCCATCAGTGAGTCGATGGTAAATGGCTACACCTTC. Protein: CAISESMVNGYTF.

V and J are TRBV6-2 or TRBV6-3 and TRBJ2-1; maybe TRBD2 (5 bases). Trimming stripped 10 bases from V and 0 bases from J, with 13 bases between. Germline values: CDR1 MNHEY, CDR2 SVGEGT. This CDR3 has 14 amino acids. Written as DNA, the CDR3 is TGTGCCACCACTTTGGGAGACTCCTACAATGAGCAGTTCTTC. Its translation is CATTLGDSYNEQFF.

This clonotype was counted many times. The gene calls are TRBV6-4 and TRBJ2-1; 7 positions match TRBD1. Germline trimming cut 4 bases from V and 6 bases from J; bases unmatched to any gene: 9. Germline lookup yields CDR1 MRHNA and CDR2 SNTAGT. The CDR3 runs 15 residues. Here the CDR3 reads CASSVSKGQINEQFF. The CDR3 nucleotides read TGTGCCAGCAGTGTTTCAAAGGGACAGATCAATGAGCAGTTCTTC.